The rows below give T cell receptor beta chains drawn from one sample of a study of OX40 agonist ivuxolimab in advanced cancers. Sequencing was performed with immunoSEQ multiplex PCR; in TCRdb, only in-frame clones are kept and a portion is missing. The repertoire includes some 34,000 clones, around 84% of them detected once, and about 13% sits in the top ten. This specimen consisted of CD4+ or CD8+ T cells sorted from blood, obtained in a trial of the OX40 agonist ivuxolimab. These receptors originate from an adult with an advanced solid tumor such as melanoma, head and neck, liver or kidney cancer. CDR3s include the opening cysteine and the closing phenylalanine or tryptophan. A D gene is named only where the DNA matches it firmly. Rows may omit the clone size; those that give it use once, few, many or a size class.

j_call | clone_size | v_call | d_call | cdr3_nt | cdr3_aa
TRBJ1-5 | NA | TRBV19 | NA | TGTGCCACTAGGGCGCAGCTTCACCTTAGCAATCAGCCCCAGCATTTT | CATRAQLHLSNQPQHF
TRBJ1-4 | NA | TRBV7-8 | NA | TGTGCCAGCAATCGACAGTCAACTAATGAAAAACTGTTTTTT | CASNRQSTNEKLFF
TRBJ1-5 | NA | TRBV27 | TRBD1 | TGTGCCAGCAGACCCGACAGGGGTAATCAGCCCCAGCATTTT | CASRPDRGNQPQHF
TRBJ2-5 | NA | TRBV7-9 | NA | TGTGCCAGCAGCTTAGGTACAGAAGAGACCCAGTACTTC | CASSLGTEETQYF
TRBJ1-2 | few | TRBV9 | NA | TGTGCCAGCAGCGGACCAGTGGGCGGCCCTGATGGCTACACCTTC | CASSGPVGGPDGYTF
TRBJ2-2 | NA | TRBV4-1 | NA | TGCGCCAGCAGCCAATTTTCTAAGAACACCGGGGAGCTGTTTTTT | CASSQFSKNTGELFF
TRBJ1-5 | NA | TRBV6-6 | NA | TGTGCCAGCAGTCCCCGGGTCGATCGGCAGCCCCAGCATTTT | CASSPRVDRQPQHF
TRBJ2-1 | few | TRBV28 | TRBD2 | TGTGCCAGCAGTTTTCTAGCGGGAGCGAACAATGAGCAGTTCTTC | CASSFLAGANNEQFF
TRBJ2-5 | once | TRBV21-1 | NA | TGTGCCAGCAGCAACGAGGGACTAGCGGGAGGCCCGATAGAGACCCAGTACTTC | CASSNEGLAGGPIETQYF
TRBJ1-4 | NA | TRBV18 | TRBD1 | TGTGCCAGCTCAGGCACCGGGACAGCGAATGAAAAACTGTTTTTT | CASSGTGTANEKLFF